Below are 24 T cell receptor beta chains sequenced from a single sample in a study of breast tumors, draining lymph nodes, adjacent tissues. TCRdb re-analysed the multiplex PCR reads in MiXCR, keeping a single row per CDR3 protein. The table lists more than 14,000 distinct CDR3 sequences, 40% to 50% of them singletons. The sequenced sample was tumor-adjacent breast tissue. The receptor source for this set is a female donor with breast cancer. Some clones in this sample may be carry-over from other donors' samples.

This clonotype is termed medium-sized (0.01 to 0.1%). The V and J genes are TRBV20-1 and TRBJ1-6, with D maybe TRBD1 (6 bases). Germline assignment: CDR1 DFQATT and CDR2 SNEGSKA (reference sequence). This CDR3 has 14 residues. Trimming shortened V by 3 bases and J by 3 bases, and 9 bases separated the two germline ends. CDR3 bases: TGCAGTGCTAGTTTACAGGGCTATAATTCACCCCTCCACTTT. Translation: CSASLQGYNSPLHF.

The chain carries TRBV6-1 and TRBJ2-7; weak D call: TRBD1 (5 bases). The germline CDR1 and CDR2 sequences are MNHNS and SASEGT. The CDR3 has 14 residues. Trimming cost V 5 bases and J 3 bases, with 14 bases left between them. CDR3 nucleotides: TGTGCCAGCAGTATCCGTACAGGAAACTACGAGCAGTACTTC. Its protein is CASSIRTGNYEQYF.

The chain carries TRBV6-1 and TRBJ2-1; 9 nucleotides agree with TRBD2. The CDR3 loop spans 16 amino acids. Germline trimming cut 6 bases from V and 5 bases from J; bases unmatched to any gene: 11. Germline assignment: CDR1 MNHNS and CDR2 SASEGT. CDR3 sequence: CASSQEPSGINNEQFF. The CDR3 DNA is TGTGCCAGCAGCCAAGAACCTAGCGGGATTAACAATGAGCAGTTCTTC.

This clonotype was recorded many times. DNA for the CDR3: TGTGCCAGCAGTGAGTCTGCCGGGGAGCTGTTTTTT. Protein: CASSESAGELFF. The chain carries TRBV6-1 and TRBJ2-2; no reliable D call. The CDR3 is 12 residues long. Trimming took 3 bases from V and 6 from J, leaving 5 bases between them. CDR1 is MNHNS and CDR2 is SASEGT in the germline V gene.

The gene calls are TRBV6-6 and TRBJ2-7, with 9 positions matching TRBD1. J was trimmed by 7 bases and V by 5 bases; bases with no gene match: 9. CDR1 is MNHNY and CDR2 is SVGAGI in the germline V gene (reference sequence). The CDR3 spans 14 residues. Written as DNA, the CDR3 is TGTGCCAGCAGTCGACCACAGGGGGCGCGGGAGCAGTACTTC. This sequence encodes CASSRPQGAREQYF.

The chain has TRBV5-5 and TRBJ2-2; D unclear. The CDR3 runs to 16 residues. Trimming stripped 4 bases from V and 3 bases from J, with 16 bases between. Germline V CDR1 and CDR2: SGHKS, YYEKEE (reference sequence). For the CDR3, the DNA is TGTGCCAGCAGCCACCCCGGGCCCCTCTACACCGGGGAGCTGTTTTTT. Amino acids: CASSHPGPLYTGELFF.

This clonotype was picked up many times. V usage is TRBV3-1 and J usage is TRBJ2-1, with TRBD2 identical over 14 bases. There are 17 residues in the CDR3. Trimming took 6 bases from V and 6 from J; bases not matched to a gene: 10. CDR1 is LGHDT and CDR2 is YNNKEL in the germline V gene (reference sequence). CDR3 sequence: CASREHGTSGRANEQFF. In DNA, the CDR3 is TGTGCCAGCAGGGAACACGGGACTAGCGGGAGAGCCAATGAGCAGTTCTTC.

The chain links TRBV15 to TRBJ1-3; D perhaps matches TRBD1 (5 bases). This CDR3 has 15 residues. The germline CDR1 and CDR2 sequences are LNHNV and YYDKDF (reference sequence). V lost 5 bases and J lost 0, with 11 bases in between. The CDR3 bases are TGTGCCACCAGCGGGCGGGGGGGCTCTGGAAACACCATATATTTT. Translation gives CATSGRGGSGNTIYF.

V gene TRBV7-3 combines with J gene TRBJ1-5, with D possibly TRBD1 on 5 matching bases. The CDR3 spans 13 residues. The germline V and J ends were trimmed by 3 bases and 5 bases, with 8 bases remaining between them. Looked up from germline, CDR1 is SGHTA and CDR2 is FQGTGA. Here the CDR3 DNA reads TGTGCCAGCAGCTTCGGACAAGATCAGCCCCAGCATTTT. Amino acids: CASSFGQDQPQHF.

This clonotype was counted ten times or more. A much larger clone differs by one base, so this may be a read error. V usage is TRBV4-1 and J usage is TRBJ2-2, with D uncertain. Germline CDR1 reads MGHRA; CDR2 reads YSYEKL. Between the trimmed V and J ends, which lost 1 base and 6 bases, there was a span of 18 bases. The CDR3 runs to 17 residues. CDR3 in amino acids: CASSQVDMGLVAGELFF. CDR3 coding DNA: TGCGCCAGCAGCCAAGTAGATATGGGGTTGGTCGCCGGGGAGCTGTTTTTT.

There are many counts of this clonotype. The chain is built from TRBV6-1 and TRBJ1-5; D is unresolved. Germline V gives CDR1 MNHNS, CDR2 SASEGT. The V end was cut by 6 bases, the J end by 1 base, with 13 bases between. The CDR3 loop spans 15 amino acids. CDR3 region: CASRAMSASNQPQHF. In DNA form, the CDR3 reads TGTGCCAGCAGGGCAATGTCGGCGAGCAATCAGCCCCAGCATTTT.

This clonotype was seen at least ten times. Just one base apart from a much larger clone, this may be a read error. The chain couples TRBV5-6 to TRBJ1-2; D not certain. V lost 1 base and J lost 4, with 8 bases in between. Germline assignment: CDR1 SGHDT and CDR2 YYEEEE. This CDR3 region has 13 residues. Here the CDR3 DNA reads TGTGCCAGCAGCTTGTCCGGAACCTATGGCTACACCTTC. It specifies CASSLSGTYGYTF.

J is TRBJ2-7 and V is TRBV12-3 or TRBV12-4; D unclear. V was clipped by 6 bases and J by 5 bases, with 8 bases between them. The CDR3 totals 11 residues. In DNA, the CDR3 is TGTGCCAGCAGCCTAACAAACGAGCAGTACTTC. Residues: CASSLTNEQYF.

A note on this clonotype: A read error may account for a junction end that differs from germline. The CDR3 DNA sequence: TGTGCTAGCAGCTTAGGACTGCTCACCGGGGAGCTGTTTTTT. It codes for CASSLGLLTGELFF. The chain couples TRBV7-7 to TRBJ2-2; TRBD2 is a possible D gene (5 bases). Germline V gives CDR1 SSHAT, CDR2 FNYEAQ (reference sequence). The CDR3 is made up of 14 amino acids. Using reference TRBV7-7 and TRBJ2-2 for the parts outside the CDR3, the full variable domain is GAGVSQSPRYKVTKRGQDVTLRCDPISSHATLYWYQQALGQGPEFLTYFNYEAQPDKSGLPSDRFSAERPEGSISTLTIQRTEQRDSAMYRCASSLGLLTGELFFGEGSRLTVL.

As regards this clonotype: Its ends do not fully match the called genes, so a read error is possible. V gene TRBV6-6 combines with J gene TRBJ2-2, with D perhaps matching TRBD1 (6 bases). The CDR3 totals 16 residues. Germline V gives CDR1 MNHNY, CDR2 SVGAGI (reference sequence). The DNA for the CDR3 is TGTGCCAGCAGTCACCGGGACATGAGAAACACCGGGGAGCTGCTTTTT. It is translated as CASSHRDMRNTGELLF.

This clonotype was picked up many times. V is TRBV7-2 and J is TRBJ1-5; 8 bases agree with TRBD1. This CDR3 comprises 19 residues. Looked up from germline, CDR1 is SGHTA and CDR2 is FQGNSA. J gave up 0 bases and V 0 bases, and 10 bases lay outside the gene matches. The CDR3 reads CASSLATTGDLYSNQPQHF. Written as DNA, the CDR3 is TGTGCCAGCAGCTTAGCCACGACAGGGGACCTTTATAGCAATCAGCCCCAGCATTTT.

This chain joins TRBV7-9 and TRBJ1-6; 9 bases are shared with TRBD1. The CDR3 is 17 residues long. CDR1 is SEHNR, CDR2 FQNEAQ, per germline (reference sequence). The junction had 11 bases not matched to a gene; V was cut back by 2 bases and J by 9 bases. The CDR3 nucleotides read TGTGCCAGCAGCTTATTTATTTCGGACAGGGGTTTTTCACCCCTCCACTTT. Translating it yields CASSLFISDRGFSPLHF.

This clonotype is labeled as medium-sized (0.01 to 0.1%). The chain employs TRBV2 and TRBJ2-7; D unresolved. The CDR3 is 14 residues long. V lost 1 base to trimming and J lost 3 bases, with 10 bases between them. CDR1 is SNHLY, CDR2 FYNNEI, per germline. The CDR3 DNA reads as TGTGCCAGCAGTGAAGGGGCCGTCCTCTACGAGCAGTACTTC. This sequence encodes CASSEGAVLYEQYF.

Concerning this clonotype: One end of the junction is discordant with germline, which a read error may explain. This chain joins TRBV20-1 and TRBJ1-2, with D tentatively TRBD1 (6 bases). Germline V gene lookup returns CDR1 DFQATT and CDR2 SNEGSKA (reference sequence). The CDR3 has 12 residues. In DNA form, the CDR3 reads TGCAGTGCTAGAGGACTAGCGGGGGGCTCCACCTTC. Protein: CSARGLAGGSTF.

This clonotype was found many times. The V call is TRBV18, the J call TRBJ1-2, with TRBD1 as a possible D gene (6 bases). Germline V lookup: CDR1 KGHSH, CDR2 LQKENI. The CDR3 sequence is 14 residues long. V lost 3 bases and J 3 bases, leaving 11 bases between the germline ends. The CDR3 region is CASSPGGRDYGYTF. For the CDR3, the DNA is TGTGCCAGCTCACCGGGGGGGCGCGACTATGGCTACACCTTC.

The chain combines TRBV7-6 with TRBJ2-2; unclear D gene. The germline gives CDR1 SGHVS, CDR2 FNYEAQ. This CDR3 contains 14 residues. V was shortened by 5 bases and J by 1 base, with 8 bases between the two germline ends. CDR3 sequence: CASSPTGNTGELFF. DNA of the CDR3: TGTGCCAGCAGCCCAACGGGGAACACCGGGGAGCTGTTTTTT.

The V gene is TRBV20-1, the J gene TRBJ2-7, with 13 nucleotides matching TRBD2. CDR1 and CDR2 from the germline V gene are DFQATT and SNEGSKA (reference sequence). J lost 0 bases, V lost 3 bases, and 14 bases had no gene match. The CDR3 length is 19 residues. Here the CDR3 DNA reads TGCAGTGCTAGTGACCCGGGACTAGCGGGACCGATCAGCTCCTACGAGCAGTACTTC. This translates into CSASDPGLAGPISSYEQYF.

The chain recombines TRBV20-1 with TRBJ1-4; D possibly corresponds to TRBD1 (6 bases). This CDR3 comprises 15 residues. The germline V gene has CDR1 DFQATT and CDR2 SNEGSKA (reference sequence). Trimming stripped 4 bases from V and 1 base from J, with 13 bases between. CDR3 DNA: TGCAGTGCTACTACAGGGTGGGGAACTAATGAAAAACTGTTTTTT. It yields the protein CSATTGWGTNEKLFF.

The chain is built from TRBV27 and TRBJ2-7, with D possibly called TRBD1 or TRBD2 (6 bases each). Trimming removed 0 bases at V and 4 bases at J, with 10 bases between. This CDR3 has 14 amino acids. Germline values: CDR1 MNHEY, CDR2 SMNVEV (reference sequence). CDR3 DNA: TGTGCCAGCAGTTTATCCGAGGGGGGATACGAGCAGTACTTC. This encodes CASSLSEGGYEQYF.